Listed here are 7 T cell receptor beta chains from one sample, sequenced in a study of graft-versus-host responses after intestinal transplantation. Sequencing was performed with immunoSEQ multiplex PCR; in TCRdb, only in-frame clones are kept and a portion is missing. The sample has about 130,000 clones, approximately 94% seen once. No antigen has been assigned to these receptors. The sequenced sample was unstimulated CD4+ T cells sorted from spleen or lymph node cells, obtained before intestinal transplant. These receptors were taken from a human donor who received an intestinal transplant.

The chain combines TRBV11-2 with TRBJ1-6; tentatively, D is TRBD1 (6 bases). V was pared by 0 bases and J by 9 bases, with 12 bases between. The germline V gene encodes CDR1 SGHAT and CDR2 FQNNGV. The CDR3 sequence is 15 residues long. The DNA for the CDR3 is TGTGCCAGCAGCTTAGATTTGGGGGCTGGTTCACCCCTCCACTTT. This codes for CASSLDLGAGSPLHF.

V and J are TRBV5-4 and TRBJ2-7, with D maybe TRBD1 (6 bases). Germline V gene sequence: CDR1 SGHNT, CDR2 YYREEE (reference sequence). The CDR3 has 15 residues. Between the trimmed V and J ends, which lost 4 bases and 5 bases, there was a span of 19 bases. CDR3 DNA: TGTGCCAGCAGCGTAAACAGGGCAGGCTTTGACGAGCAGTACTTC. This encodes CASSVNRAGFDEQYF. The full variable domain, with the rest looked up from reference TRBV5-4 and TRBJ2-7, is ETGVTQSPTHLIKTRGQQVTLRCSSQSGHNTVSWYQQALGQGPQFIFQYYREEENGRGNFPPRFSGLQFPNYSSELNVNALELDDSALYLCASSVNRAGFDEQYFGPGTRLTVT.

V and J are TRBV11-3 and TRBJ2-3; 13 bases match TRBD2. There are 19 residues in the CDR3. The junction had 14 bases not matched to a gene; V was cut back by 5 bases and J by 3 bases. Germline V lookup: CDR1 SGHNT, CDR2 YENEEA. CDR3 sequence reads: CASSPPPLAGGPGTDTQYF. CDR3 in DNA: TGTGCCAGCAGCCCGCCCCCACTAGCGGGGGGGCCTGGGACAGATACGCAGTATTTT.

The V and J genes are TRBV25-1 and TRBJ1-2; D gene uncertain. V lost 2 bases, J lost 7 bases, and 11 bases lay in between. There are 13 residues in the CDR3. Germline loops: CDR1 MGHDK, CDR2 SYGVNS. This chain's CDR3 is CASSERLRSGYTF. The CDR3 region has the DNA TGTGCCAGCAGTGAAAGGTTGCGAAGTGGCTACACCTTC.

The chain uses TRBV5-6 and TRBJ1-2, with D possibly being TRBD1 (6 bases). CDR1 and CDR2 (germline): SGHDT, YYEEEE. Trimming took off 0 bases at V and 3 bases at J, with 12 bases between the two ends. The CDR3 has 15 amino acids. In nucleotides, the CDR3 is TGTGCCAGCAGCTTGGCGAGGGGGACGTACTATGGCTACACCTTC. Amino acids: CASSLARGTYYGYTF.

This chain links TRBV9 with TRBJ2-2; no firm D call. The CDR3 totals 13 residues. The V end was cut by 4 bases, the J end by 3 bases, with 7 bases between. CDR1 and CDR2 from the germline V gene are SGDLS and YYNGEE. The chain's CDR3 is CASSQGDTGELFF. CDR3 sequence (DNA): TGTGCCAGCAGCCAAGGAGACACCGGGGAGCTGTTTTTT.

This chain links TRBV11-2 with TRBJ2-7; D may be TRBD1 (5 bases). Trimming left V 1 base short and J 2 bases short, with 6 bases between. The germline V gene has CDR1 SGHAT and CDR2 FQNNGV. The CDR3 consists of 13 residues. This chain's CDR3 is CASSLGGPYEQYF. CDR3 sequence (DNA): TGTGCCAGCAGCTTAGGGGGCCCCTACGAGCAGTACTTC.